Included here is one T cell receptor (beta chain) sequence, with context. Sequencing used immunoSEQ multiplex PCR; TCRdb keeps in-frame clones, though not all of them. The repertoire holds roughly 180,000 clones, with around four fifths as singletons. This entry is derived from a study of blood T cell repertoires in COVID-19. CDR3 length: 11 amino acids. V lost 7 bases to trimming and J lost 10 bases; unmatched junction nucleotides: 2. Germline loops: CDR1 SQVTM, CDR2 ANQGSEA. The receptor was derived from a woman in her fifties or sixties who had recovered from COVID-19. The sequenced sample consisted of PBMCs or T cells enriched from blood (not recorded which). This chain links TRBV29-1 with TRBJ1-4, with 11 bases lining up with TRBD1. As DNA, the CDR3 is TGCAGCGGGGGACAGGGGGGAAAACTGTTTTTT. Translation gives CSGGQGGKLFF.